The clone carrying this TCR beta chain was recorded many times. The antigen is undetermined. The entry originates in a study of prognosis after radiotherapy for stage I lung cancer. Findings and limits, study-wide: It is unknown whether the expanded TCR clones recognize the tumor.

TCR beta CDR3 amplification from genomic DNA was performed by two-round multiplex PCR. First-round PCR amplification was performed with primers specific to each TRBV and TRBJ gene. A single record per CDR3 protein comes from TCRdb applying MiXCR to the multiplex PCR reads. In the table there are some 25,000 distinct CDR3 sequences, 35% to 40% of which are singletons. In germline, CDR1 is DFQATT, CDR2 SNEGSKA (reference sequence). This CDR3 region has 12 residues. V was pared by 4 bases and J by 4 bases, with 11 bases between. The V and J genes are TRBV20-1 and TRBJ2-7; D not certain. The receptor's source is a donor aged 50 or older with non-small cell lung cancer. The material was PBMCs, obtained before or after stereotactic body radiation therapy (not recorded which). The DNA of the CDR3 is TGCAGTGCTACCGAGGCGATTTACGAGCAGTACTTC. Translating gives CSATEAIYEQYF.